This TCR beta chain is drawn from a study of patients and donors after allogeneic stem cell transplantation. TCRdb recomputed calls from the RT-PCR reads with MiXCR, one row per CDR3 protein. The sample contains around 200,000 distinct CDR3 sequences, 38% of which appear only once. Trimming removed 4 bases at V and 6 bases at J, with 8 bases between. Germline CDR1 SNHLY, CDR2 FYNNEI. CDR3 length: 12 residues. Sequencing input: blood, either unsorted or a sorted T cell fraction (not recorded which). The receptor comes from a human donor who was either an allogeneic HSCT recipient or a stem cell or donor lymphocyte infusion donor (not recorded which). It is not recorded whose cells these are; they may come from a transplant donor. V usage is TRBV2 and J usage is TRBJ2-3; no reliable D call. The CDR3: CASSVLPDTQYF. The CDR3 DNA reads TGTGCCAGCAGTGTGCTCCCCGATACGCAGTATTTT.